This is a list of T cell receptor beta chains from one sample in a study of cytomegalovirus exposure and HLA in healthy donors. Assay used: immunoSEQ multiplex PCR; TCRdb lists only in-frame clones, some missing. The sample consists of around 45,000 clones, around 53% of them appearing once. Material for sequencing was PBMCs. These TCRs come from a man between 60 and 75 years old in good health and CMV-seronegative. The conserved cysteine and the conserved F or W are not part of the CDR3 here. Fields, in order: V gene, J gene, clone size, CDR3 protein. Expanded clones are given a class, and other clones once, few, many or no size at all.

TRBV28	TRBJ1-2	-	ASSPLDYYGYT
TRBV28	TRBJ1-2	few	ATRDRGAQGYT
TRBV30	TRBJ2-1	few	ASPRRETSGGDYNEQF
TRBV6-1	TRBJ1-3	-	ASSSGQSTTIY
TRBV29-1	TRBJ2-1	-	SLGTSGRGGYNEQF
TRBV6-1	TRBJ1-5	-	ASSEAADYSNQPQH
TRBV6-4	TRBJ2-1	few	ASSDSGSVPYNEQF
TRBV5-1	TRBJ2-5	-	ASSFNTQETQY
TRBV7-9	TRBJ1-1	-	ASSFTGVNTEAF
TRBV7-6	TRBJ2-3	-	ASSLRLAGSTDTQY
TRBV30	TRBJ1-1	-	AWIRGFAEAF
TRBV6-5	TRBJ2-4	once	ASSAAGTKNIQY
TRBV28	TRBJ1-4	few	ASSPGGVTNEKLF
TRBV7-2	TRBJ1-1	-	ASSLDRVGEAF
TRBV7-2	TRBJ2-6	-	ASSLGNSGRSSGANVLT
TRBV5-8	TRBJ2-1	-	ASSRGTLGENEQF
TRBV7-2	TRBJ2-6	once	ASTPGQALSGANVLT
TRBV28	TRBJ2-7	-	ASSLSVRLAGPYEQY
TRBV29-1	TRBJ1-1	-	SVQKQGGGTEAF
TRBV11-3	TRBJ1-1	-	ASSPNGRENTEAF
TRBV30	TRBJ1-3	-	AWSASPSHSGNTIY
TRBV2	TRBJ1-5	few	ASSEAPGGGQPQH
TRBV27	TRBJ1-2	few	ASSLRQGAYGYT
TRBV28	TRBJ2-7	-	ASSSPSGTGREQY
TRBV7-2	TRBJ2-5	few	ASSPGDRMFEETQY
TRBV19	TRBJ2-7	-	ASSIRSGSFEQY
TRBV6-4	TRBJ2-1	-	ASSDGTSGSDEQF
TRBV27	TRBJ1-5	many	ASSPQALNQPQH
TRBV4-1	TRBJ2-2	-	ASSLAGGRNTGELF